What follows are 21 T cell receptor beta chains derived from one specimen sequenced in a study of control samples from healthy donors and cancer patients. Profiling relied on immunoSEQ multiplex PCR, and the TCRdb table lists in-frame clones only, not all of them. Among roughly 50,000 clones listed, around 95% were seen once. Sequences were obtained from blood. The receptors shown here come from a man younger than 45 in good health.

Concerning this clone: A junction boundary mismatches the germline segment, possibly from a read error. The DNA for the CDR3 is TGCGCCAGCCGCTTTTTCCACGCCCTTTATGGCTACACCTTC. It translates to CASRFFHALYGYTF. The chain is built from TRBV5-1 and TRBJ1-2; D uncertain. The CDR3 runs to 14 residues. Germline CDR1 reads SGHRS; CDR2 reads YFSETQ. The full variable domain, rest sourced from reference TRBV5-1 and TRBJ1-2, is KAGVTQTPRYLIKTRGQQVTLSCSPISGHRSVSWYQQTPGQGLQFLFEYFSETQRNKGNFPGRFSGRQFSNSRSEMNVSTLELGDSALYLCASRFFHALYGYTFGSGTRLTVV.

The chain uses TRBV30 and TRBJ1-3; D ambiguous. The germline V and J ends were trimmed by 0 bases and 0 bases, with 12 bases remaining between them. The V gene's germline CDR1 is GTSNPN and CDR2 SVGIG (reference sequence). The CDR3 runs to 16 residues. CDR3 amino acids: CAWSVSPVPSGNTIYF. As DNA, the CDR3 is TGTGCCTGGAGTGTAAGCCCGGTCCCCTCTGGAAACACCATATATTTT.

This chain links TRBV7-9 with TRBJ2-1; 9 nucleotides agree with TRBD1. CDR3 size: 15 residues. The trim removed 3 bases at V and 5 bases at J, leaving 5 bases unmatched. The germline gives CDR1 SEHNR, CDR2 FQNEAQ (reference sequence). The CDR3 DNA is TGTGCCAGCAGCTTGGGGACAGGGTGGGACAATGAGCAGTTCTTC. The encoded protein is CASSLGTGWDNEQFF.

The rearrangement uses TRBV7-6 and TRBJ1-5; the D gene is possibly TRBD1 (6 bases). The CDR3 has 17 residues. Between the trimmed V and J ends, which lost 0 bases and 2 bases, there was a span of 14 bases. Looked up from germline, CDR1 is SGHVS and CDR2 is FNYEAQ. The CDR3 DNA follows: TGTGCCAGCAGCTTAGCGCCGCGGGGGGCTGGCAATCAGCCCCAGCATTTT. Its protein is CASSLAPRGAGNQPQHF. Full variable domain (outside the CDR3, taken from reference TRBV7-6 and TRBJ1-5): GAGVSQSPRYKVTKRGQDVALRCDPISGHVSLYWYRQALGQGPEFLTYFNYEAQQDKSGLPNDRFSAERPEGSISTLTIQRTEQRDSAMYRCASSLAPRGAGNQPQHFGDGTRLSIL.

The chain has TRBV6-6 and TRBJ2-5; D gene ambiguous. The CDR3 totals 13 residues. Per the germline V gene, CDR1 is MNHNY and CDR2 is SVGAGI (reference sequence). The V end was cut by 8 bases, the J end by 5 bases, with 15 bases between. The CDR3 bases are TGTGCCAGCCTCCGGAAGCTCCGGGAGACCCAGTACTTC. Translation: CASLRKLRETQYF.

This chain connects TRBV29-1 to TRBJ2-1, with 7 bases identical to TRBD2. The germline CDR1 and CDR2 sequences are SQVTM and ANQGSEA. CDR3 length: 14 residues. Unmatched junction bases numbered 12, after V lost 4 bases and J lost 9 bases. CDR3 amino acids: CSVVRLASSGEQFF. DNA of the CDR3: TGCAGCGTTGTTAGACTAGCTTCGTCGGGTGAGCAGTTCTTC.

The chain couples TRBV12-3 or TRBV12-4 to TRBJ1-1, with D perhaps matching TRBD1 (6 bases). The CDR3 runs 12 residues. The V end was cut by 6 bases, the J end by 10 bases, with 15 bases between. CDR3 in amino acids: CASSRETGPAFF. DNA of the CDR3: TGTGCCAGCAGCCGTGAGACAGGACCAGCTTTCTTT.

This clone was observed once. The chain carries TRBV18 and TRBJ1-5; the match to TRBD1 covers 8 bases. The CDR3 is 15 amino acids. Trimming cost V 2 bases and J 5 bases; bases outside gene matches: 5. CDR1 and CDR2 from the germline V gene are KGHSH and LQKENI. The CDR3 reads CASSPGVQGDQPQHF. Here the CDR3 DNA reads TGTGCCAGCTCACCAGGGGTACAGGGGGATCAGCCCCAGCATTTT.

This rearrangement joins TRBV29-1 to TRBJ1-2; TRBD1 aligns across 8 bases. The CDR3 is 12 amino acids. V gave up 6 bases and J gave up 2 bases; unmatched junction bases: 2. CDR1 is SQVTM and CDR2 is ANQGSEA in the germline V gene. CDR3 nucleotides: TGCAGCGTACAGGGGGGGAACTATGGCTACACCTTC. Encoded protein: CSVQGGNYGYTF.

This chain uses TRBV7-3 with TRBJ2-3; 13 nucleotides agree with TRBD2. The CDR3 sequence is 18 residues long. The V and J ends lost 4 bases and 0 bases, in that order; junction bases with no gene match: 7. Germline CDR1 reads SGHTA; CDR2 reads FQGTGA. The CDR3 bases are TGTGCCAGCAGCTCGGGACTAGCGGGACTGTCTAGCACAGATACGCAGTATTTT. This gives the protein CASSSGLAGLSSTDTQYF. The full variable domain, rest sourced from reference TRBV7-3 and TRBJ2-3, is GAGVSQTPSNKVTEKGKYVELRCDPISGHTALYWYRQSLGQGPEFLIYFQGTGAADDSGLPNDRFFAVRPEGSVSTLKIQRTERGDSAVYLCASSSGLAGLSSTDTQYFGPGTRLTVL.

The chain couples TRBV30 to TRBJ1-2, with D unclear. V dropped 2 bases and J dropped 3 bases, with 19 bases sitting between them. CDR3 length equals 16 residues. Per germline, CDR1 GTSNPN and CDR2 SVGIG (reference sequence). The CDR3 DNA is TGTGCCTGGAGTTCCTATTTTGGCTGGGCGGACTATGGCTACACCTTC. It yields the protein CAWSSYFGWADYGYTF.

The chain carries TRBV3-1 (or the pseudogene TRBV3-2) and TRBJ2-1; no definite D call. Trimming shortened V by 8 bases and J by 9 bases, and 11 bases separated the two germline ends. The CDR3 is 11 residues long. Germline CDR1 is LGHDT and CDR2 is YNNKEL (reference sequence). CDR3 DNA sequence: TGTGCCAGCGGACCGTGGAGTGAGCAGTTCTTC. It encodes CASGPWSEQFF.

The CDR3 bases are TGCGCCAGCAGTGACGGACTAGCGGTCTCCTACGAGCAGTACTTC. It codes for CASSDGLAVSYEQYF. The chain recombines TRBV10-2 with TRBJ2-7, with TRBD2 matching over 10 bases. The CDR3 has 15 residues. V shed 3 bases and J 0 bases; nucleotides not matched to a gene: 2. Germline assignment: CDR1 WSHSY and CDR2 SAAADI.

The CDR3, as DNA: TGTGCCTGGAGCAGGGGAATCACTGAAGCTTTCTTT. Amino acids: CAWSRGITEAFF. The rearrangement joins TRBV30 to TRBJ1-1, with D perhaps matching TRBD1 (6 bases). Trimming removed 3 bases from V and 4 bases from J, with 9 bases in between. The CDR3 runs 12 residues. Germline CDR1 and CDR2: GTSNPN and SVGIG (reference sequence). Together with reference TRBV30 and TRBJ1-1, the CDR3 gives the full variable domain: SQTIHQWPATLVQPVGSPLSLECTVEGTSNPNLYWYRQAAGRGLQLLFYSVGIGQISSEVPQNLSASRPQDRQFILSSKKLLLSDSGFYLCAWSRGITEAFFGQGTRLTVV.

The chain combines TRBV7-6 with TRBJ1-6, with TRBD1 identical over 9 bases. This CDR3 is built from 15 residues. Per germline, CDR1 SGHVS and CDR2 FNYEAQ. J lost 7 bases, V lost 1 base, and 2 bases had no gene match. CDR3 in DNA: TGTGCCAGCAGCTTAGAAGGGACAGGGAATTCACCCCTCCACTTT. Translating it yields CASSLEGTGNSPLHF.

The gene calls are TRBV7-9 and TRBJ2-1, with D tentatively TRBD2 (6 bases). Trimming shortened V by 5 bases and J by 10 bases, and 12 bases separated the two germline ends. The CDR3 length is 12 residues. Germline V CDR1 and CDR2: SEHNR, FQNEAQ (reference sequence). The CDR3 loop is CASSPGGGEQFF. The CDR3 DNA follows: TGTGCCAGCAGCCCAGGTGGGGGGGAGCAGTTCTTC. Drawing the rest from reference TRBV7-9 and TRBJ2-1, the complete variable domain is DTGVSQNPRHKITKRGQNVTFRCDPISEHNRLYWYRQTLGQGPEFLTYFQNEAQLEKSRLLSDRFSAERPKGSFSTLEIQRTEQGDSAMYLCASSPGGGEQFFGPGTRLTVL.

The rearrangement links TRBV29-1 to TRBJ2-1; TRBD2 aligns across 15 bases. Germline CDR1 and CDR2: SQVTM and ANQGSEA. The CDR3 has 13 residues. V lost 6 bases to trimming and J lost 8 bases; unmatched junction nucleotides: 2. For the CDR3, the DNA is TGCAGCGTAGGGACTAGCGGGAGGTATGAGCAGTTCTTC. Translating gives CSVGTSGRYEQFF.

The V gene is TRBV27, the J gene TRBJ1-4; D is ambiguous. V shed 6 bases and J shed 8 bases, with 13 bases lying between them. This CDR3 has 13 amino acids. Germline values: CDR1 MNHEY, CDR2 SMNVEV (reference sequence). CDR3 sequence: CASRGAGGEKLFF. DNA for the CDR3: TGTGCCAGCAGGGGCGCCGGAGGCGAAAAACTGTTTTTT.

The rearrangement uses TRBV6-1 and TRBJ2-7, with a tentative D call TRBD1 (5 bases). The CDR3 is 18 residues long. The germline CDR1 and CDR2 sequences are MNHNS and SASEGT. V gave up 0 bases and J gave up 6 bases, with 24 bases separating them. The CDR3 region is CASSEAPLGAATRSEQYF. DNA for the CDR3: TGTGCCAGCAGTGAAGCGCCTCTTGGGGCGGCTACCAGGTCCGAGCAGTACTTC.

V is TRBV5-1 and J is TRBJ1-1; 9 bases are shared with TRBD1. Looked up from germline, CDR1 is SGHRS and CDR2 is YFSETQ. Unmatched junction bases numbered 4, after V lost 0 bases and J lost 4 bases. The CDR3 consists of 15 residues. This chain's CDR3 is CASSLDWTGVTEAFF. DNA for the CDR3: TGCGCCAGCAGCTTGGATTGGACAGGGGTCACTGAAGCTTTCTTT.

This clone has just one count. This chain joins TRBV20-1 and TRBJ2-7; D is ambiguous. The V end was cut by 3 bases, the J end by 4 bases, with 4 bases between. Per germline, CDR1 DFQATT and CDR2 SNEGSKA (reference sequence). The CDR3 runs to 10 residues. The CDR3 loop is CSASPYEQYF. The CDR3 DNA reads TGCAGTGCTAGTCCATACGAGCAGTACTTC.